Listed here are 29 T cell receptor beta chains from one sample, sequenced in a study of T-cell memory formation after mild COVID-19. TCRdb re-analysed the 5' RACE reads in MiXCR, keeping a single row per CDR3 protein. The sample has approximately 300,000 distinct CDR3 sequences; about 16% are singletons. What was sequenced was PBMCs or a T cell subset sorted from them (not recorded which). These receptors originate from a man aged 18 to 29 who had mild COVID-19 (a few samples of this study predate the infection). Cell type and time point are not known.

There are a few counts of this clonotype. The V gene is TRBV7-2, the J gene TRBJ1-2; D gene unclear. This CDR3 comprises 17 residues. Between the trimmed V and J ends, which lost 2 bases and 7 bases, there was a span of 23 bases. Germline values: CDR1 SGHTA, CDR2 FQGNSA. CDR3 region: CASSLMAAPSGFSGYTF. CDR3 nucleotide sequence: TGTGCCAGCAGCTTAATGGCCGCCCCTTCGGGTTTTTCTGGCTACACCTTC.

In its sample, this clonotype was seen a few times. The chain links TRBV24-1 to TRBJ2-3; 14 nucleotides line up with TRBD2. The CDR3 extends over 17 amino acids. V trimming: 7 bases; J trimming: 0 bases; junction bases outside the gene matches: 5. CDR1 is KGHDR and CDR2 is SFDVKD in the germline V gene. This chain's CDR3 is CATSGTSGGLSTDTQYF. CDR3 nucleotide sequence: TGTGCCACCAGCGGGACTAGCGGGGGTCTCAGCACAGATACGCAGTATTTT.

V and J are TRBV12-3 or TRBV12-4 and TRBJ1-5; 7 bases match TRBD1. Germline trimming cut 6 bases from V and 2 bases from J; bases unmatched to any gene: 1. This CDR3 spans 13 amino acids. The CDR3 spells CASRGTGNQPQHF. DNA of the CDR3: TGTGCCAGCAGGGGGACAGGCAATCAGCCCCAGCATTTT.

This chain links TRBV7-2 with TRBJ2-3; D may correspond to TRBD1 or TRBD2 (5 bases each). V was cut by 2 bases and J by 3 bases, with 24 bases left in between. The germline V gene has CDR1 SGHTA and CDR2 FQGNSA. The CDR3 extends over 19 amino acids. As DNA, the CDR3 is TGTGCCAGCAGCTTAAAATCTGGAGCCGACTGGGGGAGAACAGATACGCAGTATTTT. Amino acid sequence: CASSLKSGADWGRTDTQYF.

The chain employs TRBV13 and TRBJ1-6, with a tentative D call TRBD1 (5 bases). Trimming stripped 5 bases from V and 5 bases from J, with 10 bases between. This CDR3 has 14 amino acids. Germline V CDR1 and CDR2: PRHDT, FYEKMQ (reference sequence). CDR3 nucleotides: TGTGCCAGCAGCGAGGGACCTGATAATTCACCCCTCCACTTT. It is translated as CASSEGPDNSPLHF.

The chain couples TRBV20-1 to TRBJ1-5, with D hard to call. V was cut by 5 bases and J by 7 bases, with 18 bases left in between. From germline, CDR1 is DFQATT and CDR2 SNEGSKA (reference sequence). The CDR3 covers 14 residues. CDR3 DNA sequence: TGCAGTGCTGAAGGGTCGGCGGCTTCCCAGCCCCAGCATTTT. Translating gives CSAEGSAASQPQHF.

This chain's CDR3 is CASSLQGESHEQFF. The DNA for the CDR3 is TGTGCCAGCAGCCTCCAGGGGGAATCACATGAGCAGTTCTTC. The J gene is TRBJ2-1, the V gene TRBV19, with 7 bases matching TRBD1. J lost 8 bases, V lost 9 bases, and 13 bases had no gene match. Germline assignment: CDR1 LNHDA and CDR2 SQIVND (reference sequence). The CDR3 is 14 amino acids.

Of note for this clonotype: Germline and junction disagree at one end, which may indicate a read error. V gene TRBV27 combines with J gene TRBJ2-7, with 7 bases that match TRBD1. The CDR3 is made up of 13 amino acids. Germline loops: CDR1 MNHEY, CDR2 SMNVEV (reference sequence). This CDR3 is CASREQGYHEHYF. CDR3 nucleotides: TGTGCCAGCAGAGAACAGGGGTACCACGAGCATTACTTC.

This clonotype was detected a few times. The chain links TRBV6-5 to TRBJ2-5; D is tentatively TRBD1 or TRBD2 (5 bases each). The germline CDR1 and CDR2 sequences are MNHEY and SVGAGI. There are 12 residues in the CDR3. Trimming pared 8 bases from V and 5 bases from J, leaving 12 bases between. CDR3 residues: CASRGWGETQYF. The CDR3 DNA is TGTGCCAGCCGGGGCTGGGGTGAGACCCAGTACTTC.

This clonotype was counted between two and nine times. The V and J genes are TRBV7-9 and TRBJ1-2; 7 nucleotides line up with TRBD1. Trimming removed 3 bases from V and 7 bases from J; junction bases left unmatched: 5. The germline gives CDR1 SEHNR, CDR2 FQNEAQ (reference sequence). The CDR3 totals 13 residues. The CDR3 sequence: CASSLRTGGGYTF. The CDR3 DNA reads as TGTGCCAGCAGCTTGCGGACAGGTGGTGGCTACACCTTC.

This clonotype has more than one count but fewer than ten. The chain links TRBV30 to TRBJ2-7; the D is unclear. This CDR3 spans 12 amino acids. Trimming took 4 bases from V and 2 from J, leaving 9 bases between them. In germline, CDR1 is GTSNPN, CDR2 SVGIG (reference sequence). The CDR3 DNA is TGTGCCTGGAATCGGCAGCCCTACGAGCAGTACTTC. It is translated as CAWNRQPYEQYF.

The chain uses TRBV21-1 and TRBJ2-7; no check of the table's D call, TRBD2, against the DNA was made. TRBV21-1 is noted as a pseudogene. CDR3 length equals 13 residues. The CDR3 protein is CASWKRGRYEQYF. The CDR3 bases are TGTGCCAGCTGGAAGCGGGGACGCTACGAGCAGTACTTC.

A few counts support this clonotype. The gene calls are TRBV6-1 and TRBJ1-5; D is ambiguous. Trimming cost V 3 bases and J 7 bases, with 7 bases left between them. The CDR3 consists of 12 residues. Germline lookup yields CDR1 MNHNS and CDR2 SASEGT. The DNA for the CDR3 is TGTGCCAGCAGTGACCCGAACCAGCCCCAGCATTTT. Translation: CASSDPNQPQHF.

This clonotype was seen a handful of times. The chain uses TRBV29-1 and TRBJ1-1; D not resolved. The CDR3 runs 12 residues. Germline V gene lookup returns CDR1 SQVTM and CDR2 ANQGSEA. The V and J ends lost 7 bases and 1 base respectively, with 10 bases between them. CDR3 loop: CSALGQNTEAFF. The CDR3 nucleotides read TGCAGCGCCCTCGGTCAGAACACTGAAGCTTTCTTT.

There are a few counts of this clonotype. This rearrangement joins TRBV7-2 to TRBJ2-5; 11 bases agree with TRBD2. The V and J ends lost 1 base and 4 bases, in that order; junction bases with no gene match: 5. Germline assignment: CDR1 SGHTA and CDR2 FQGNSA. This CDR3 is built from 16 residues. CDR3 coding DNA: TGTGCCAGCAGCTTAGACCTACTAGCGGGGGTAGAGACCCAGTACTTC. Translating gives CASSLDLLAGVETQYF.

This clonotype was observed at least ten times. The chain uses TRBV20-1 and TRBJ2-1, with D perhaps being TRBD1 or TRBD2 (5 bases each). The germline gives CDR1 DFQATT, CDR2 SNEGSKA (reference sequence). CDR3 length: 15 amino acids. The V end lost 1 base, the J end lost 9 bases, and 19 bases lay between the germline ends. The CDR3, as DNA: TGCAGTGCTAGAGTGTCGGGACGTGGGGACCGTGAGCAGTTCTTC. This gives the protein CSARVSGRGDREQFF.

This rearrangement joins TRBV9 to TRBJ2-7; TRBD1 matches 8 bases. The germline V gene has CDR1 SGDLS and CDR2 YYNGEE. The ends lost 3 bases at V and 4 bases at J; junction bases unmatched: 9. The CDR3 is made up of 15 amino acids. This CDR3 is CASSADAGGKYEQYF. Here the CDR3 DNA reads TGTGCCAGCAGCGCAGACGCAGGGGGCAAGTACGAGCAGTACTTC.

This clonotype was counted a single time. V and J are TRBV2 and TRBJ1-1, with D possibly matching TRBD1 (5 bases). The germline V gene encodes CDR1 SNHLY and CDR2 FYNNEI. V gave up 7 bases and J gave up 5 bases, with 14 bases separating them. The CDR3 runs to 13 residues. The CDR3 nucleotides are TGTGCCAGCAACATGCCCGAGGGGACTGAAGCTTTCTTT. Translated: CASNMPEGTEAFF.

J is TRBJ2-1 and V is TRBV4-1; TRBD2 matches 7 bases. CDR3 length equals 17 residues. V lost 0 bases, J lost 5 bases, and 10 bases stayed unmatched. The germline gives CDR1 MGHRA, CDR2 YSYEKL. CDR3 DNA: TGCGCCAGCAGCCAAGATTTGCGGCTAGCGGTGAACAATGAGCAGTTCTTC. Encoded protein: CASSQDLRLAVNNEQFF.

This chain connects TRBV7-2 to TRBJ2-1, with TRBD1 matching over 8 bases. With V trimmed by 5 bases and J by 9 bases, 12 bases remained unmatched. This CDR3 is built from 15 residues. Germline V gene data show CDR1 as SGHTA and CDR2 as FQGNSA. In nucleotides, the CDR3 is TGTGCCAGCAGCCCCGCGTCCCGGACAGGGACTGAGCAGTTCTTC. This translates into CASSPASRTGTEQFF.

The chain has TRBV7-2 and TRBJ1-2; tentatively, D is TRBD1 (6 bases). V was clipped by 5 bases and J by 1 base, with 14 bases between them. Germline CDR1 and CDR2: SGHTA and FQGNSA. The CDR3 length is 15 residues. CDR3 residues: CASSLTGLGNYGYTF. CDR3 nucleotides: TGTGCCAGCAGCCTCACAGGGTTGGGTAACTATGGCTACACCTTC.

V gene TRBV7-9 combines with J gene TRBJ1-3, with a possible D match to TRBD1 (5 bases). V was shortened by 0 bases and J by 2 bases, with 8 bases between the two germline ends. The CDR3 has 15 residues. Germline assignment: CDR1 SEHNR and CDR2 FQNEAQ (reference sequence). The DNA for the CDR3 is TGTGCCAGCAGCTTAGCATCAGGGACTGGAAACACCATATATTTT. Protein: CASSLASGTGNTIYF.

The table lists this clonotype with many counts. V and J are TRBV24-1 and TRBJ2-3, with 7 positions matching TRBD2. Germline V lookup: CDR1 KGHDR, CDR2 SFDVKD. The ends lost 4 bases at V and 5 bases at J; junction bases unmatched: 8. The CDR3 is made up of 15 amino acids. CDR3 in DNA: TGTGCCACCAGTGACACGCGGGGGTACGGAGATACGCAGTATTTT. Its protein is CATSDTRGYGDTQYF.

This clonotype came up a few times. The V and J genes are TRBV5-1 and TRBJ2-2; D unresolved. The CDR3 is 14 amino acids. From germline, CDR1 is SGHRS and CDR2 YFSETQ. V gave up 0 bases and J gave up 3 bases, with 6 bases separating them. The CDR3 loop reads CASSLEFDTGELFF. The CDR3 nucleotides read TGCGCCAGCAGCTTGGAGTTCGACACCGGGGAGCTGTTTTTT.

This clonotype was seen a handful of times. V usage is TRBV7-9 and J usage is TRBJ1-1; D remains ambiguous. Germline V gene data show CDR1 as SEHNR and CDR2 as FQNEAQ (reference sequence). V lost 1 base to trimming and J lost 10 bases, with 13 bases between them. This CDR3 contains 13 residues. The CDR3 region is CASSLDNRVGAFF. In DNA form, the CDR3 reads TGTGCCAGCAGCTTAGACAATAGGGTCGGAGCTTTCTTT.

The V gene is TRBV6-2 or TRBV6-3, the J gene TRBJ1-5; TRBD1 matches at 7 bases. The CDR3 has 18 amino acids. Germline CDR1 MNHEY, CDR2 SVGEGT. The trim removed 2 bases at V and 4 bases at J, leaving 14 bases unmatched. CDR3 region: CASSYGSGQATLNQPQHF. Written as DNA, the CDR3 is TGTGCCAGCAGTTACGGATCCGGACAGGCGACCCTAAATCAGCCCCAGCATTTT.

The chain is built from TRBV3-1 and TRBJ2-2, with TRBD1 as a possible D gene (5 bases). This CDR3 spans 15 amino acids. Trimming removed 0 bases at V and 4 bases at J, with 9 bases between. CDR1 is LGHDT, CDR2 YNNKEL, per germline (reference sequence). CDR3 in amino acids: CASSQEQGITGELFF. DNA for the CDR3: TGTGCCAGCAGCCAAGAGCAGGGTATCACCGGGGAGCTGTTTTTT.

The rearrangement uses TRBV9 and TRBJ2-7, with D unresolved. V gave up 0 bases and J gave up 0 bases, with 7 bases separating them. CDR1 SGDLS and CDR2 YYNGEE come from the germline V gene. The CDR3 runs to 14 residues. CDR3 sequence reads: CASSVGTLSYEQYF. The CDR3, as DNA: TGTGCCAGCAGCGTAGGGACCCTCTCCTACGAGCAGTACTTC.

J is TRBJ2-1 and V is TRBV7-8; TRBD2 matches at 7 bases. Germline V gene data show CDR1 as SGHVS and CDR2 as FQNEAQ. The CDR3 consists of 14 residues. Germline trimming cut 4 bases from V and 6 bases from J; bases unmatched to any gene: 6. CDR3 sequence (DNA): TGTGCCAGCAGCTCGGGACTACGCTTCAATGAGCAGTTCTTC. It specifies CASSSGLRFNEQFF.